The present T cell receptor (beta chain) was sequenced within a study of CD8+ T cells in alopecia areata. Study results and limitations: The study found higher clonality in lesional than normal scalp, especially in alopecia totalis/universalis.

Germline CDR1 ENHRY, CDR2 SYGVKD. The V segment lost 6 bases and the J segment 3 bases; nucleotides outside the gene matches: 9. This CDR3 has 15 amino acids. As to this clone: The target antigen is unknown.

Described treatment: oral pan-JAK inhibitor, 5-10 mg twice daily. Investigators isolated RNA and reverse transcribed it into cDNA to act as the sequencing template. Clones were read by immunoSEQ multiplex PCR, and TCRdb kept only the in-frame ones, dropping some. Of 150,000 to 250,000 clones in the sample, over 45% are singletons; the top ten hold 4.5% to 6%. The sequence derives from a human donor with alopecia areata. The material was CD4+ T cells sorted from blood, obtained at week 24, from a patient treated with tofacitinib. The chain carries TRBV10-3 and TRBJ2-7; TRBD1 agrees at 9 bases. The CDR3, as DNA: TGTGCCATCAGGAACCGGGACAGGGACCTCTACGAGCAGTACTTC. Its protein product is CAIRNRDRDLYEQYF.